Listed below are T cell receptor beta chains from one sample, sequenced in a study of CD8+ T cells in alopecia areata. Clones were read by immunoSEQ multiplex PCR, and TCRdb kept only the in-frame ones, dropping some. The sample has about 200,000 clones, 55% to 75% seen once; the top ten hold 5% to 6%. Sequencing used CD4+ T cells sorted from blood, obtained at week 24, from a patient treated with tofacitinib. The source of these receptors is a human donor with alopecia areata. Each CDR3 is given with its conserved first and last residue. D genes are given only for firm matches. Size tells how often a clone was seen (once, few, many) or the class of an expanded clone, and some rows leave it out.

CDR3 protein | CDR3 DNA | CDR3 length | J gene | D gene | V gene | clone size
CASSVGWGQGLIQYF | TGTGCGAGCAGCGTAGGGTGGGGACAGGGATTGATTCAGTACTTC | 15 | TRBJ2-4 | TRBD1 | TRBV9 | -
CASSSLTRKDNEQFF | TGTGCCAGCAGCTCCCTGACTAGGAAAGACAATGAGCAGTTCTTC | 15 | TRBJ2-1 | - | TRBV13 | -
CASSLTATNNSPLHF | TGTGCCAGCAGCTTAACAGCGACCAACAATTCACCCCTCCACTTT | 15 | TRBJ1-6 | - | TRBV7-3 | few
CASSYRDPRETQYF | TGCGCCAGCAGCTACCGGGACCCCCGGGAGACCCAGTACTTC | 14 | TRBJ2-5 | - | TRBV5-1 | -
CSVSHRGNTEAFF | TGCAGCGTCTCACACAGGGGGAACACTGAAGCTTTCTTT | 13 | TRBJ1-1 | TRBD1 | TRBV29-1 | -
CASSYSLRGQDTQYF | TGTGCCAGCAGTTACTCGCTCAGGGGGCAAGATACGCAGTATTTT | 15 | TRBJ2-3 | TRBD1 | TRBV6-6 | few
CSVGDREGGNIQYF | TGCAGCGTTGGGGACAGGGAAGGCGGAAACATTCAGTACTTC | 14 | TRBJ2-4 | TRBD1 | TRBV29-1 | few
CASSPTGTGGYTF | TGTGCCAGCAGCCCGACAGGGACCGGCGGCTACACCTTC | 13 | TRBJ1-2 | TRBD1 | TRBV6-5 | -
CASSEFGRNGYTF | TGTGCCAGCAGTGAATTTGGACGGAATGGCTACACCTTC | 13 | TRBJ1-2 | - | TRBV27 | -
CASTSDGPYEQYF | TGCGCCAGCACCTCGGACGGTCCCTACGAGCAGTACTTC | 13 | TRBJ2-7 | - | TRBV23-1 | -
CASSHGLASYEQYF | TGCGCCAGCAGCCACGGACTAGCCTCCTACGAGCAGTACTTC | 14 | TRBJ2-7 | TRBD2 | TRBV4-3 | -
CASSDSRHTQYF | TGTGCCAGCAGTGATTCCAGACATACGCAGTATTTT | 12 | TRBJ2-3 | - | TRBV2 | -
CAWSRGLPNSYEQYF | TGTGCCTGGAGTAGGGGACTTCCCAATTCCTACGAGCAGTACTTC | 15 | TRBJ2-7 | - | TRBV30 | -
CASSQDRVELGYTF | TGCGCCAGCAGCCAAGACAGGGTGGAACTTGGCTACACCTTC | 14 | TRBJ1-2 | TRBD1 | TRBV5-1 | -
CASSYSGGDGIQYF | TGTGCCAGCAGCTATAGCGGGGGGGATGGCATTCAGTACTTC | 14 | TRBJ2-4 | TRBD2 | TRBV7-2 | few
CAPDGTQAPEAFF | TGTGCCCCCGACGGGACGCAGGCCCCTGAAGCTTTCTTT | 13 | TRBJ1-1 | - | TRBV7-3 | -
CASSSVQNQPQHF | TGTGCCAGCAGCTCAGTGCAGAATCAGCCCCAGCATTTT | 13 | TRBJ1-5 | - | TRBV7-2 | many
CASSDGPQETQYF | TGTGCCAGCAGCGACGGACCACAAGAGACCCAGTACTTC | 13 | TRBJ2-5 | - | TRBV9 | -
CAVEGLANYNEQFF | TGTGCGGTGGAGGGACTAGCGAATTACAATGAGCAGTTCTTC | 14 | TRBJ2-1 | TRBD2 | TRBV30 | once
CSGGGAGQETQYF | TGCAGCGGAGGGGGCGCGGGGCAAGAGACCCAGTACTTC | 13 | TRBJ2-5 | - | TRBV29-1 | -
CSAGRGLADTQYF | TGCAGCGCCGGGCGGGGGCTGGCAGATACGCAGTATTTT | 13 | TRBJ2-3 | - | TRBV29-1 | -
CASSQEWRGAATQYF | TGCGCCAGCAGCCAAGAATGGCGGGGGGCTGCGACCCAGTACTTC | 15 | TRBJ2-5 | TRBD2 | TRBV4-1 | -
CASSQLAGGNTIYF | TGCGCCAGCAGCCAGCTCGCAGGGGGAAACACCATATATTTT | 14 | TRBJ1-3 | - | TRBV4-1 | once
CASSQGGDGKNIQYF | TGCGCCAGCAGCCAAGGAGGGGATGGCAAAAACATTCAGTACTTC | 15 | TRBJ2-4 | - | TRBV4-3 | few
CASSYKREAYNEQFF | TGTGCCAGCAGTTACAAACGGGAGGCGTACAATGAGCAGTTCTTC | 15 | TRBJ2-1 | TRBD2 | TRBV6-6 | -